The rows below give T cell receptor beta chains drawn from one sample of a study of human T cells and chemical hapten exposure. TCRdb reprocessed the RACE reads via MiXCR and lists one record per CDR3 protein. There are 180,000 or so distinct CDR3 sequences in the sample; under 25% occur only once, and around 2.5% lies in the top ten. Here the sequenced sample was whole blood, taken in connection with sensitization to the hapten diphenylcyclopropenone (DPC). These receptors all stem from a woman aged 35 to 49 with alopecia areata. Some clones in this sample may be carry-over from other donors' samples. The CDR3 runs from the conserved cysteine through the conserved F or W. The order of the fields is D gene, J gene, V gene, clone size, CDR3 DNA, CDR3 protein. The D gene is left open where the match is weak. The listing skips clone size in some rows; elsewhere it reads once, few, many or a size class.

>.|TRBJ1-5|TRBV7-2|few
TGTGCCAGCAGCGTACGGACAGCAGATCAGCCCCAGCATTTT
CASSVRTADQPQHF
>TRBD1|TRBJ2-2|TRBV7-2|.
TGTGCCAGCCCCCTCAACAGGGGGCGGAACACCGGGGAGCTGTTTTTT
CASPLNRGRNTGELFF
>.|TRBJ2-3|TRBV2|.
TGTGCCAGCAGTGACCGGACTAGCACAGATACGCAGTATTTT
CASSDRTSTDTQYF
>TRBD2|TRBJ2-3|TRBV5-6|.
TGTGCCAGCAGCTTCCGGCTAGCGGGAGCGGCAGATACGCAGTATTTT
CASSFRLAGAADTQYF
>.|TRBJ2-7|TRBV6-1|.
TGTGCCAGCAGTGTACGAACCTCCTACGAGCAGTACTTC
CASSVRTSYEQYF
>.|TRBJ2-4|TRBV5-1|.
TGCGCCAGCAGCCCAAGGGCCCCCTCAAACATTCAGTACTTC
CASSPRAPSNIQYF
>.|TRBJ1-1|TRBV29-1|.
TGCAGCGGACGGCGCGGCATGAACACTGAAGCTTTCTTT
CSGRRGMNTEAFF
>TRBD2|TRBJ2-7|TRBV10-3|.
TGTGCCATCAGTGACTCCGGGACTAGCGGGACCGAGCAGTACTTC
CAISDSGTSGTEQYF
>.|TRBJ1-4|TRBV29-1|few
TGCAGCGTTGCTCCGGGTTTAAACTCTGAAAAACTGTTTTTT
CSVAPGLNSEKLFF
>.|TRBJ1-1|TRBV12-3/TRBV12-4|.
TGTGCCAGCAGTTTTAGGTCAGACACTGAAGCTTTCTTT
CASSFRSDTEAFF
>TRBD1|TRBJ2-7|TRBV20-1|few
TGCAGTGCCTGGACAGGGAACGAGCAGTACTTC
CSAWTGNEQYF
>.|TRBJ2-5|TRBV4-2|.
TGTGCCAGCAGCCAAGTTCAAGCGACTGGAGAGACCCAGTACTTC
CASSQVQATGETQYF
>TRBD2|TRBJ2-3|TRBV7-2|.
TGTGCCAGCATTGCAGCGGGAGGCCTATCATTCACAGATACGCAGTATTTT
CASIAAGGLSFTDTQYF
>.|TRBJ2-7|TRBV19|.
TGTGCCAGTAGTATTGGGGGCTCCTACGAGCAGTACTTC
CASSIGGSYEQYF
>TRBD2|TRBJ2-1|TRBV5-1|.
TGCGCCAGCAGCTTCGGGGGAGGGAGCTCCTACAATGAGCAGTTCTTC
CASSFGGGSSYNEQFF
>TRBD2|TRBJ2-1|TRBV20-1|.
TGCAGTGCTGGAGGGGCTAGCGGATTTACCAATGAGCAGTTCTTC
CSAGGASGFTNEQFF
>TRBD2|TRBJ2-5|TRBV5-1|.
TGCGCCAGCAGCTTGGAGGGACTAGCCCCAGAGACCCAGTACTTC
CASSLEGLAPETQYF
>.|TRBJ2-1|TRBV20-1|few
TGCAGTGCTAGAAACAGGGCTGTCTCCTACAATGAGCAGTTCTTC
CSARNRAVSYNEQFF
>.|TRBJ2-1|TRBV29-1|.
TGCAGCGTTGAAGATCTTTCGGGCTCCAAGCAGTTCTTC
CSVEDLSGSKQFF
>.|TRBJ1-2|TRBV4-3|few
TGCGCCAGCAGCCAAGACGGTGCCTATGGCTACACCTTC
CASSQDGAYGYTF
>.|TRBJ2-3|TRBV5-5|many
TGTGCCAGCAGCTTGATGGGACTGATGGCAGATACGCAGTATTTT
CASSLMGLMADTQYF
>TRBD1|TRBJ1-6|TRBV20-1|few
TGCAGTGCTAGAGCTCTCGGGACAGGGGGTTCACCCCTCCACTTT
CSARALGTGGSPLHF
>TRBD2|TRBJ2-1|TRBV9|.
TGTGCCAGCAGCGCACGACTAGCGGAGTACAATGAGCAGTTCTTC
CASSARLAEYNEQFF
>.|TRBJ2-1|TRBV5-1|.
TGCGCCAGCAGCTTGGGAGGGAGAAGAAATGAGCAGTTCTTC
CASSLGGRRNEQFF
>.|TRBJ1-1|TRBV4-3|.
TGCGCCAGCAGCCAAGAATGGCGGGCAGGGCTCGCTTTCTTT
CASSQEWRAGLAFF
>TRBD2|TRBJ2-7|TRBV9|few
TGTGCCAGCAGCGTAGGCGGGAGAGGGTACGAGCAGTACTTC
CASSVGGRGYEQYF
>.|TRBJ2-7|TRBV6-5|few
TGTGCCAGCACCCAAGGGCAATCCTACGAGCAGTACTTC
CASTQGQSYEQYF
>.|TRBJ2-1|TRBV11-2|few
TGTGCCAGCAGCGGATCCCGGAATTACAATGAGCAGTTCTTC
CASSGSRNYNEQFF
>.|TRBJ2-7|TRBV7-9|.
TGTGCCAGCAGCCGGACGGTGGGCCCCGAGCAGTACTTC
CASSRTVGPEQYF
>TRBD2|TRBJ2-3|TRBV4-3|.
TGCGCCAGCAGCCAAGATTTCCTAGCGGGAGGAGATACGCAGTATTTT
CASSQDFLAGGDTQYF
>.|TRBJ1-1|TRBV5-1|few
TGCGCCAGCCGCAAAGGAGACACCCCTGAAGCTTTCTTT
CASRKGDTPEAFF
>TRBD2|TRBJ2-1|TRBV9|many
TGTGCCAGCACACTTAGCGGGGATTTATACAATGAGCAGTTCTTC
CASTLSGDLYNEQFF
>TRBD2|TRBJ2-1|TRBV27|.
TGTGCCAGCAGTCCACCGGGAGGCTGGTCCTACAATGAGCAGTTCTTC
CASSPPGGWSYNEQFF
>.|TRBJ2-1|TRBV20-1|few
TGCAGTGCTCCCCGGGACGCAAATGAGCAGTTCTTC
CSAPRDANEQFF
>TRBD2|TRBJ2-7|TRBV29-1|.
TGCAGCGTTGAAAAGGGACTAGCGGGAGGTGGGGAGCAGTACTTC
CSVEKGLAGGGEQYF
>.|TRBJ1-2|TRBV20-1|once
TGCAGTACACAGGAAAACTATGGCTACACCTTC
CSTQENYGYTF
>TRBD1|TRBJ1-4|TRBV4-2|.
TGTGCCAGCAGCCAAGCTCAAACCATGGACAGGCGGGGTGAAAAACTGTTTTTT
CASSQAQTMDRRGEKLFF
>TRBD2|TRBJ2-1|TRBV29-1|.
TGCAGCGTCGTGGAGCGGGAGGTGTACAATGAGCAGTTCTTC
CSVVEREVYNEQFF
>.|TRBJ2-3|TRBV28|few
TGTGCCAGCAGTAGCAGGGGTAAGGCGCAGTATTTT
CASSSRGKAQYF
>TRBD1|TRBJ2-1|TRBV29-1|.
TGCAGCGTCCCCGGGACAGGGAAAATAGAGGAGCAGTTCTTC
CSVPGTGKIEEQFF
>.|TRBJ2-3|TRBV27|.
TGTGCCAGCAGTTTCGGGCAGGGGAGGGTGGATACGCAGTATTTT
CASSFGQGRVDTQYF
>TRBD2|TRBJ2-2|TRBV9|.
TGTGCCAGCAGCCCCGGCGGGACTAGCGGGAGTGGCGGGGAGCTGTTTTTT
CASSPGGTSGSGGELFF
>.|TRBJ1-1|TRBV10-3|.
TGTGCCATCAGTAAACCCAGGGAAACTGAAGCTTTCTTT
CAISKPRETEAFF